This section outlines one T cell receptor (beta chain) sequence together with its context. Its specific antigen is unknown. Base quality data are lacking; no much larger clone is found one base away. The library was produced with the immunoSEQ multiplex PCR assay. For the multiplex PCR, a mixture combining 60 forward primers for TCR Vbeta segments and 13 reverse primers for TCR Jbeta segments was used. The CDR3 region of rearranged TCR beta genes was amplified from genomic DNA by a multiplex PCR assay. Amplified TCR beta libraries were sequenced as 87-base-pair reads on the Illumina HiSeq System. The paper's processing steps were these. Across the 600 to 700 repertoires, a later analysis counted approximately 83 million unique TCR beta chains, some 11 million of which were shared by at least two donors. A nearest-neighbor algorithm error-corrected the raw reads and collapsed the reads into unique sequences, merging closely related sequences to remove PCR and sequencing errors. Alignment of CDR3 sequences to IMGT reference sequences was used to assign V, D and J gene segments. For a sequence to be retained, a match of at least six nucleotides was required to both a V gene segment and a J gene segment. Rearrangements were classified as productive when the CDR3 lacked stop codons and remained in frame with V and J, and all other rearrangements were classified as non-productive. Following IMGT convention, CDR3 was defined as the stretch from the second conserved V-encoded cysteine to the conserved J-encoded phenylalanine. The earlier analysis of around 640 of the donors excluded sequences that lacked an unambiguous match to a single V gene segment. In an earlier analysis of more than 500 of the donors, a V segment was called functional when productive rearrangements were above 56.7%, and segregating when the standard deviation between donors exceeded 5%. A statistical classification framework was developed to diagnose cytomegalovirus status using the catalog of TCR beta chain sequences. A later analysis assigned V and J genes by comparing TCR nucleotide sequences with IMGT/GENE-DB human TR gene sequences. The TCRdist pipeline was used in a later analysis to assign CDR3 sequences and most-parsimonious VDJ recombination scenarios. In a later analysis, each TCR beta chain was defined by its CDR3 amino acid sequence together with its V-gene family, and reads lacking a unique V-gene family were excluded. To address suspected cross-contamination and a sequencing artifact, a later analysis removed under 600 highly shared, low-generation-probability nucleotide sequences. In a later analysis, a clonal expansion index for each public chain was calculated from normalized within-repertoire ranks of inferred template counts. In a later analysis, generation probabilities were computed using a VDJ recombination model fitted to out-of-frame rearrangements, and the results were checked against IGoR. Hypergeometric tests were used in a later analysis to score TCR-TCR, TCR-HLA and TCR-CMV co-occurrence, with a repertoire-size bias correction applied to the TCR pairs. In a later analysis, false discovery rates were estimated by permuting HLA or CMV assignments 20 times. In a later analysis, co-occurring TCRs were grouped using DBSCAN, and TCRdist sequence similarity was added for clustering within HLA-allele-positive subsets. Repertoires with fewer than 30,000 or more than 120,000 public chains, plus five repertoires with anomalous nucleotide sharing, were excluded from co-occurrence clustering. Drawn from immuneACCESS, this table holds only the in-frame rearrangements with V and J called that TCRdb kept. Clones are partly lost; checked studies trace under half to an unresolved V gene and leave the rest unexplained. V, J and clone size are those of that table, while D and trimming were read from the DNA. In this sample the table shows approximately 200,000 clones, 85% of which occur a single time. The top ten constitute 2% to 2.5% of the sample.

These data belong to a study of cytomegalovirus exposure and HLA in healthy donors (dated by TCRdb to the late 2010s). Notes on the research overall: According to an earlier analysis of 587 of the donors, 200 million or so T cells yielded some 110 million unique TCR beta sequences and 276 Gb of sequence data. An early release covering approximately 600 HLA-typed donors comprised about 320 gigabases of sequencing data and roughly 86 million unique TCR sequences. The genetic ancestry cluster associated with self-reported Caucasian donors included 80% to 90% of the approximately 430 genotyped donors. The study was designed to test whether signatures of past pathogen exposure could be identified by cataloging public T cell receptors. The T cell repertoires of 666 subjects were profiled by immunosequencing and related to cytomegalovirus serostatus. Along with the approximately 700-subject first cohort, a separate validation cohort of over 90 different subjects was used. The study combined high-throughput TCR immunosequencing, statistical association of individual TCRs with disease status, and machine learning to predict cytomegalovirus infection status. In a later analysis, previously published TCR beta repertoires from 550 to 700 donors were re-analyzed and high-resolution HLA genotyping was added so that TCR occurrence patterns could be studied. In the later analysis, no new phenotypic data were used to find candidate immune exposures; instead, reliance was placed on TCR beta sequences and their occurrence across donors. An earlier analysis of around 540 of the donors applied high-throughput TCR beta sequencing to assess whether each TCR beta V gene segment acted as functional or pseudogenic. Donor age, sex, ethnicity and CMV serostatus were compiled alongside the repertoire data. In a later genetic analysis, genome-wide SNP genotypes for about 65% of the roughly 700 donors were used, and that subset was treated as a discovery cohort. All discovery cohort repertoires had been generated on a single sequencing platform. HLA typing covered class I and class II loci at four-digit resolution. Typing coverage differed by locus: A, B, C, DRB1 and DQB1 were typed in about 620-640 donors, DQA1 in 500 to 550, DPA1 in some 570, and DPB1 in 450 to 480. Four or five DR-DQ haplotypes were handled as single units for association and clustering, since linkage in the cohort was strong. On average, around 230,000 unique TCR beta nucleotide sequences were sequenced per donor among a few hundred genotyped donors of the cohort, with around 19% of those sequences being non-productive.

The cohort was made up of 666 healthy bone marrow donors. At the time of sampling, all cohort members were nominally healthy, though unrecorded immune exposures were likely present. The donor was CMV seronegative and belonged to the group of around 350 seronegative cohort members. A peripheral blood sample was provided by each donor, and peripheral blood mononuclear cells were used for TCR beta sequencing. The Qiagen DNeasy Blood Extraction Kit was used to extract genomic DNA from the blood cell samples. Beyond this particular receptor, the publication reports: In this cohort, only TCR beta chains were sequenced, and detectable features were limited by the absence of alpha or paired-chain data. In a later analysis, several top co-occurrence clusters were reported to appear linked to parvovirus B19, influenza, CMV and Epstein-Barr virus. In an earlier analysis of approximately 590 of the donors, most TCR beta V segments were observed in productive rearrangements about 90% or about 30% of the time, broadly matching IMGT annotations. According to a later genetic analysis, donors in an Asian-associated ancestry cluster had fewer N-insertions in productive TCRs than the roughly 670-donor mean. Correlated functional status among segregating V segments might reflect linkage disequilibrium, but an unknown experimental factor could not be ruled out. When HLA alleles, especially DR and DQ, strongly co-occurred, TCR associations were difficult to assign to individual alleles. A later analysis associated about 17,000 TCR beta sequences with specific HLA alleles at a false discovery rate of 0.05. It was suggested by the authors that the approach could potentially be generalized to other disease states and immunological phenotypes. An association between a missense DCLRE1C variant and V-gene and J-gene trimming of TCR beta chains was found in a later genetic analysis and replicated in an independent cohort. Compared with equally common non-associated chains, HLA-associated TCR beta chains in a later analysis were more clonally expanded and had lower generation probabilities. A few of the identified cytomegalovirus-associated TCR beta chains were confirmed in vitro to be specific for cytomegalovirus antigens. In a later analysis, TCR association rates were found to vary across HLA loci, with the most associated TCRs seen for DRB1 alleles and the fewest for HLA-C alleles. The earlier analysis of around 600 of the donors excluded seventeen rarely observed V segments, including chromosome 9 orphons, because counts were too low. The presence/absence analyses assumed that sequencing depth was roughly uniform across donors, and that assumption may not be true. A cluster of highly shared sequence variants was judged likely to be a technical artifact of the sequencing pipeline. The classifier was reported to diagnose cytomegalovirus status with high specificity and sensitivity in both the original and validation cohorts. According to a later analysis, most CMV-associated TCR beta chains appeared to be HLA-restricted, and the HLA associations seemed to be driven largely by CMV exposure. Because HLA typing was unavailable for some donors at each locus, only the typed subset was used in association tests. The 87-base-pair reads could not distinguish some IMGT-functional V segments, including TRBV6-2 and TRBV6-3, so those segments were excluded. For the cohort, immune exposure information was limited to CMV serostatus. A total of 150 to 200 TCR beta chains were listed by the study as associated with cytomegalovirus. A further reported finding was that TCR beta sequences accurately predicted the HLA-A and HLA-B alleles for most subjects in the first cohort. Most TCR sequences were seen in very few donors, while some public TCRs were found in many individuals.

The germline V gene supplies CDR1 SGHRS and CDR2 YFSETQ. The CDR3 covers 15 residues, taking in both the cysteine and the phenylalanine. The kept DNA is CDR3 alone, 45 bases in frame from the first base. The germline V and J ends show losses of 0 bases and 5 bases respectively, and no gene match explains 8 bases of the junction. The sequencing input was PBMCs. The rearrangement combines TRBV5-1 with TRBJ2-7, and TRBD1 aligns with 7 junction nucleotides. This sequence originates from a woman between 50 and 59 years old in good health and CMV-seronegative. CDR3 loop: CASSLVKGAPNEQYF. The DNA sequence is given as TGCGCCAGCAGCTTGGTTAAGGGGGCGCCCAACGAGCAGTACTTC. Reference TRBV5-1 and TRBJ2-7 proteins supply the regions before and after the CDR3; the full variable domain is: KAGVTQTPRYLIKTRGQQVTLSCSPISGHRSVSWYQQTPGQGLQFLFEYFSETQRNKGNFPGRFSGRQFSNSRSEMNVSTLELGDSALYLCASSLVKGAPNEQYFGPGTRLTVT.